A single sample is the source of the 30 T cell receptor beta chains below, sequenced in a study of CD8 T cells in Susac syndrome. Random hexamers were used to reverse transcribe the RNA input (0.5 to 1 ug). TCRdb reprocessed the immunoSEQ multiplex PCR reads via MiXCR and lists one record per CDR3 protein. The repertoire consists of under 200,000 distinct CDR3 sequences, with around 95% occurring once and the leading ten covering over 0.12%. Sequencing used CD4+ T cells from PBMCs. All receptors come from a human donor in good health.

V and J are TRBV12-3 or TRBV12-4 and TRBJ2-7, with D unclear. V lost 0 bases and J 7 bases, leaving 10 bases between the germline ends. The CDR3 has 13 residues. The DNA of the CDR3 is TGTGCCAGCAGTTTAGCATCCCTCGGGGAGCAGTACTTC. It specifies CASSLASLGEQYF.

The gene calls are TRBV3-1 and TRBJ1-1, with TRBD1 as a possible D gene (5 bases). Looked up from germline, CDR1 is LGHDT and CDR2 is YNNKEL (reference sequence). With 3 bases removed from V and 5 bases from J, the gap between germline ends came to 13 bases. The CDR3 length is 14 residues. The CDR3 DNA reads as TGTGCCAGCAGCCAGTTTCGGGGGATGACTGAAGCTTTCTTT. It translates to CASSQFRGMTEAFF.

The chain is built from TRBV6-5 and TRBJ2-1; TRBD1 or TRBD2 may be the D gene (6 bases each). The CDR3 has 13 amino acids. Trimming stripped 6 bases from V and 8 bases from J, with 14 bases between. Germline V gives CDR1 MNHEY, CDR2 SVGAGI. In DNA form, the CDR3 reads TGTGCCAGCAGACCTGTGGGGGGCGATGAGCAGTTCTTC. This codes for CASRPVGGDEQFF.

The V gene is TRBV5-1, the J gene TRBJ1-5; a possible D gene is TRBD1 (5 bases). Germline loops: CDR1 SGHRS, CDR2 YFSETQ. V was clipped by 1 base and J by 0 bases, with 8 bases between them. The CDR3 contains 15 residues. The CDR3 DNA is TGCGCCAGCAGCTTGAGGGGCGATAGCAATCAGCCCCAGCATTTT. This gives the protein CASSLRGDSNQPQHF.

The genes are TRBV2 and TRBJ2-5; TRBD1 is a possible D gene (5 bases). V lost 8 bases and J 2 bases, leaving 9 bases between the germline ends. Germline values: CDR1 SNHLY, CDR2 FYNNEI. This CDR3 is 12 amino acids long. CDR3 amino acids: CASEDRQETQYF. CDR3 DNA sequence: TGTGCCAGCGAAGACAGACAAGAGACCCAGTACTTC.

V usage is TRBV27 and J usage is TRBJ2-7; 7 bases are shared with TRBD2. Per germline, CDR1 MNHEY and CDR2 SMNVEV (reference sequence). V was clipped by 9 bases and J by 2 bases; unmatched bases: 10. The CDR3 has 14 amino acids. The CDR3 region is CASAALAGAYEQYF. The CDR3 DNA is TGTGCCAGTGCCGCCCTGGCGGGAGCCTACGAGCAGTACTTC.

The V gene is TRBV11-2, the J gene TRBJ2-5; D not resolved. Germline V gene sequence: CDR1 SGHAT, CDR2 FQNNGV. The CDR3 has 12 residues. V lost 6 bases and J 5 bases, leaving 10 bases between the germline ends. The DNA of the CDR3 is TGTGCCAGCAGTCACGATGTGGAGACCCAGTACTTC. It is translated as CASSHDVETQYF.

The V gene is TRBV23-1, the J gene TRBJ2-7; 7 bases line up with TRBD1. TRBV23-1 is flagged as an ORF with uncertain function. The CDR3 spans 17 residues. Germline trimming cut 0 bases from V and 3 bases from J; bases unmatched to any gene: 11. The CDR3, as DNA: TGCGCCAGCAGTCAATCGTACCAAGGGACAGACCTCTACGAGCAGTACTTC. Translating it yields CASSQSYQGTDLYEQYF.

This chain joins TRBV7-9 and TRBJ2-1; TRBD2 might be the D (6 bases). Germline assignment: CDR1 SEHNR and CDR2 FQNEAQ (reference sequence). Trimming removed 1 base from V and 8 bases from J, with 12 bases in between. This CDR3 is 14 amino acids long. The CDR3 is CASSLVREDDEQFF. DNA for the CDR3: TGTGCCAGCAGCTTAGTCAGGGAGGACGATGAGCAGTTCTTC.

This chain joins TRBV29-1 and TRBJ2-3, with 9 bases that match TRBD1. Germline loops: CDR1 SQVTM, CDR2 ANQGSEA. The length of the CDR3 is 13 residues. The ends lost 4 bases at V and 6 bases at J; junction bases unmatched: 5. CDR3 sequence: CSVATGGTDTQYF. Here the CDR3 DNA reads TGCAGCGTTGCGACAGGGGGTACGGATACGCAGTATTTT.

The CDR3 reads CASSYIKDEQYF. The CDR3 DNA is TGTGCCAGCAGTTACATCAAGGACGAGCAGTACTTC. The chain employs TRBV6-6 and TRBJ2-7; D unclear. The CDR3 contains 12 residues. V was pared by 2 bases and J by 5 bases, with 7 bases between. Germline CDR1 MNHNY, CDR2 SVGAGI (reference sequence).

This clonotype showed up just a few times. The CDR3 DNA follows: TGTGCCAGCAGCTCTCGATGGGACAGCTCCTACGAGCAGTACTTC. It yields the protein CASSSRWDSSYEQYF. The chain joins TRBV7-2 to TRBJ2-7, with TRBD1 identical over 7 bases. The V gene's germline CDR1 is SGHTA and CDR2 FQGNSA. J gave up 0 bases and V 4 bases, and 6 bases lay outside the gene matches. The CDR3 runs to 15 residues.

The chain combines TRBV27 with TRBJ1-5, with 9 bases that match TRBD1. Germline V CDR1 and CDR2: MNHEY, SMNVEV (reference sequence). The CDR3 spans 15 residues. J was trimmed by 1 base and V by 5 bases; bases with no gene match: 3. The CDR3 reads CASSHGTGSNQPQHF. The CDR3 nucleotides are TGTGCCAGCAGTCACGGGACAGGGAGCAATCAGCCCCAGCATTTT.

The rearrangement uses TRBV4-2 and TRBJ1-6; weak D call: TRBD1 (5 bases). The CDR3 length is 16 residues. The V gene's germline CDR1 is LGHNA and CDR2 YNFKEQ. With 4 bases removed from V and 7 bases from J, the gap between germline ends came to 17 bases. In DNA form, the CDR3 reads TGTGCCAGCAGCCCGGCCCCAGTCAGGGACAATTCACCCCTCCACTTT. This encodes CASSPAPVRDNSPLHF.

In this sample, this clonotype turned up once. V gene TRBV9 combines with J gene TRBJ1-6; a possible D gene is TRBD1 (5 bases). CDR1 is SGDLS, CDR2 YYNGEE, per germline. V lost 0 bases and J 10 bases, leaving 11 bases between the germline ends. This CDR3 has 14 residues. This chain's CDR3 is CASSVGGSASPLHF. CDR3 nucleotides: TGTGCCAGCAGCGTAGGGGGGAGTGCCTCACCCCTCCACTTT.

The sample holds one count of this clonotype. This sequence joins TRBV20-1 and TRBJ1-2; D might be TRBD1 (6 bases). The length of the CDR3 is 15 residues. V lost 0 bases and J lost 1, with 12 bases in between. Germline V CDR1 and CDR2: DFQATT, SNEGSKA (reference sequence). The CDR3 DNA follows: TGCAGTGCTAGAGATCAACAGGGAGGTAACTATGGCTACACCTTC. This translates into CSARDQQGGNYGYTF.

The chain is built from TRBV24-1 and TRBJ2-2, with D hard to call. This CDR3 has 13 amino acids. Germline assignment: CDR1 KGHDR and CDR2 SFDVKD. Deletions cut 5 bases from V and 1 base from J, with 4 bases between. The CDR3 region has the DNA TGTGCCACCAGTGGGCAGAACACCGGGGAGCTGTTTTTT. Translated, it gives CATSGQNTGELFF.

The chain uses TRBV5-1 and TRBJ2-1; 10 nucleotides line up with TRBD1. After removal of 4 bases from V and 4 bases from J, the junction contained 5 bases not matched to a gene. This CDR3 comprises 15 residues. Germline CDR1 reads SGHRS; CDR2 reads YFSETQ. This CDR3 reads CASSRTGGDYNEQFF. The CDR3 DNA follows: TGCGCCAGCAGCAGGACAGGGGGAGATTACAATGAGCAGTTCTTC.

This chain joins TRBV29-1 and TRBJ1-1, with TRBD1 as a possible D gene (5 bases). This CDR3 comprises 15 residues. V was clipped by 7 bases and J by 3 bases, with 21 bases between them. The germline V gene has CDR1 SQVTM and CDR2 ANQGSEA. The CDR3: CSARRGVSPDTEAFF. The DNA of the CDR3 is TGCAGCGCACGGCGGGGGGTGAGCCCCGACACTGAAGCTTTCTTT.

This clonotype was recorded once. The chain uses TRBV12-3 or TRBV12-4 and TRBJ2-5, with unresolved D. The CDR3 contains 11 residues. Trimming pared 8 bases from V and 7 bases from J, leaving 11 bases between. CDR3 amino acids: CASGVLGTQYF. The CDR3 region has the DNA TGTGCCAGCGGAGTCCTCGGGACCCAGTACTTC.

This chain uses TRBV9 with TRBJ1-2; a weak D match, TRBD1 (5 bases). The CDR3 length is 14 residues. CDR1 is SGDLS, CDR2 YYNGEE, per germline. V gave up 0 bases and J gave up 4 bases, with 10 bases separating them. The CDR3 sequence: CASSVEDQGYGYTF. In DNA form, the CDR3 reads TGTGCCAGCAGCGTAGAAGACCAGGGCTATGGCTACACCTTC.

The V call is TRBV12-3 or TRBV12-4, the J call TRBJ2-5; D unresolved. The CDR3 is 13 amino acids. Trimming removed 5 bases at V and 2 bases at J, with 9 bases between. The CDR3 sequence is CASSPTMQETQYF. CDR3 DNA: TGTGCCAGCAGTCCCACTATGCAAGAGACCCAGTACTTC.

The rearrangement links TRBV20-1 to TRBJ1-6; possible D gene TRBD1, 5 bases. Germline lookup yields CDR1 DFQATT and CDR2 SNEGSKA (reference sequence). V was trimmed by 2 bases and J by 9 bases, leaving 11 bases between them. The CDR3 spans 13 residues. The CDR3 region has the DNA TGCAGTGCTAGACGCCAGGGTAGTTCACCCCTCCACTTT. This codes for CSARRQGSSPLHF.

CDR3: CASSDNHRVNTEAFF. The DNA of the CDR3 is TGTGCCAGCAGCGACAATCACAGGGTGAACACTGAAGCTTTCTTT. The chain links TRBV7-2 to TRBJ1-1; TRBD1 might be the D (6 bases). This CDR3 contains 15 residues. Between the trimmed V and J ends, which lost 5 bases and 0 bases, there was a span of 13 bases. Germline-derived CDR1 and CDR2 are SGHTA and FQGNSA.

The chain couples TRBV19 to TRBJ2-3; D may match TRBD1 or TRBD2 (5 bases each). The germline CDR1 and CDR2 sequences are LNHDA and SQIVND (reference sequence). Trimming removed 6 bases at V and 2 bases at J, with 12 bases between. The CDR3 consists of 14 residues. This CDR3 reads CASRPGPHTDTQYF. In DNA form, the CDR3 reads TGTGCCAGTAGACCGGGACCCCACACAGATACGCAGTATTTT.

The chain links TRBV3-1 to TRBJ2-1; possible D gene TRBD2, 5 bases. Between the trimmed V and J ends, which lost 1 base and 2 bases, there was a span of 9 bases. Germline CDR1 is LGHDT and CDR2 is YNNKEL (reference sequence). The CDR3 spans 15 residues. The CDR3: CASSQGPGAYNEQFF. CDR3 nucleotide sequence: TGTGCCAGCAGCCAAGGACCCGGGGCCTACAATGAGCAGTTCTTC.

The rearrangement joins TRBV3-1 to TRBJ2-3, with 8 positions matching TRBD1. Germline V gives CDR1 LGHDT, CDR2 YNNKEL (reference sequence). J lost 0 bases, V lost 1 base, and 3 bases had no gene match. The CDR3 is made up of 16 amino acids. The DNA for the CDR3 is TGTGCCAGCAGCCAAGGGGACAGGCCGAGCACAGATACGCAGTATTTT. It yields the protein CASSQGDRPSTDTQYF.

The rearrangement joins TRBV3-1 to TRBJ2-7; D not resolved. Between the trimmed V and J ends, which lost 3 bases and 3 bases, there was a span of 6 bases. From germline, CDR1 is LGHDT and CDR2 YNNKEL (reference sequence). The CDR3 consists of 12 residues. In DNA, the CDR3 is TGTGCCAGCAGCCACGCCGACTACGAGCAGTACTTC. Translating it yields CASSHADYEQYF.

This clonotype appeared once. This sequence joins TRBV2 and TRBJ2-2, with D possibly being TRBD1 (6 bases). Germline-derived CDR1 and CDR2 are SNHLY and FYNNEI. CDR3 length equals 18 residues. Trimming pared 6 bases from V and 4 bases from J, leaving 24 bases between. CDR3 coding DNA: TGTGCCAGCAGACGACCCTTTACAGGGCAGCTTGGCACCGGGGAGCTGTTTTTT. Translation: CASRRPFTGQLGTGELFF.

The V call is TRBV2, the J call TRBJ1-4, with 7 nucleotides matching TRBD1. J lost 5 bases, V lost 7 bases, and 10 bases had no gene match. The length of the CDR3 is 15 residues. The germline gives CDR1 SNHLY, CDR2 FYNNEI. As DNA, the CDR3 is TGTGCCAGCAATTCTCGACAGGGACGGAATGAAAAACTGTTTTTT. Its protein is CASNSRQGRNEKLFF.